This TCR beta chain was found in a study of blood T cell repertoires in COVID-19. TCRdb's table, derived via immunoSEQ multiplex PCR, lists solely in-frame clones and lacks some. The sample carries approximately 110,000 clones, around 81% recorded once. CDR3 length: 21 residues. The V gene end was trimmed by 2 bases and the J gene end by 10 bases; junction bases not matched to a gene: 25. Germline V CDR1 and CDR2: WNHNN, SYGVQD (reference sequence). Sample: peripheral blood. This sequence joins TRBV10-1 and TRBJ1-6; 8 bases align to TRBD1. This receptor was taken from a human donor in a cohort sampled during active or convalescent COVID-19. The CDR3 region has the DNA TGCGCCAGCAGTGAGGGACGGGAGGATGGGACAGGCCCCATAATAGGATCACCCCTCCACTTT. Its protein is CASSEGREDGTGPIIGSPLHF.